This is a list of T cell receptor beta chains from one sample in a study of technical replicates of blood from a handful of donors. Only in-frame clones appear in the TCRdb table, and some are missing; sequencing was by immunoSEQ multiplex PCR. The sample includes fewer than 100,000 clones, approximately 94% of them seen just once. What was sequenced was T cells isolated from PBMCs. The receptors derive from a human donor in good health. Both conserved end residues are part of each CDR3. A D gene is named only where the DNA matches it firmly. Clone size is not always given. Where it is, it says once, few, many or a class for expanded clones.

size,V,J,D,CDR3,DNA
NA,TRBV28,TRBJ2-7,TRBD2,CASRGAGGMFEQYF,TGTGCCAGCAGGGGAGCGGGAGGAATGTTCGAGCAGTACTTC
NA,TRBV7-9,TRBJ2-6,TRBD2,CASSSYPAGAGANVLTF,TGTGCCAGCAGCTCATACCCAGCGGGAGCTGGGGCCAACGTCCTGACTTTC
NA,TRBV19,TRBJ1-5,NA,CASQEDSSNQPQHF,TGTGCCAGTCAGGAGGACTCGAGCAATCAGCCCCAGCATTTT
NA,TRBV10-2,TRBJ1-4,TRBD1,CASEQGAGEKLFF,TGCGCCAGTGAACAGGGGGCGGGTGAAAAACTGTTTTTT
NA,TRBV14,TRBJ2-7,NA,CASSRTGYEQYF,TGTGCCAGCAGCCGAACAGGCTACGAGCAGTACTTC
NA,TRBV9,TRBJ2-3,NA,CASSGGGNTDTQYF,TGTGCCAGCAGCGGGGGCGGGAACACAGATACGCAGTATTTT
NA,TRBV27,TRBJ2-3,NA,CASTFRTDTQYF,TGTGCCAGCACCTTCCGCACAGATACGCAGTATTTT
NA,TRBV19,TRBJ2-1,TRBD2,CASSNRGTSGGIFF,TGTGCCAGTAGTAATCGGGGGACTAGCGGGGGGATATTCTTC
NA,TRBV30,TRBJ1-6,TRBD1,CAWSKRQGISPLHF,TGTGCCTGGAGTAAGAGACAGGGTATTTCACCCCTCCACTTT
NA,TRBV9,TRBJ2-3,TRBD2,CASSEGLVLTDTQYF,TGTGCCAGCAGCGAGGGACTAGTCCTAACAGATACGCAGTATTTT
NA,TRBV13,TRBJ2-7,TRBD1,CASVKRTGSYEQYF,TGTGCTAGCGTAAAACGGACAGGTTCCTACGAGCAGTACTTC
NA,TRBV5-6,TRBJ2-1,NA,CASSLSDEQFF,TGTGCCAGCAGCTTGAGCGATGAGCAGTTCTTC
NA,TRBV28,TRBJ1-4,NA,CAVGVEGFSEKLFF,TGTGCCGTTGGGGTAGAGGGTTTTAGTGAAAAACTGTTTTTT
NA,TRBV15,TRBJ2-1,TRBD2,CATSRETSGNEQFF,TGTGCCACCAGCAGAGAGACTAGCGGCAATGAGCAGTTCTTC
once,TRBV5-1,TRBJ2-1,TRBD2,CASSLSGSFENEQFF,TGCGCCAGCAGCTTGAGCGGGAGTTTTGAGAATGAGCAGTTCTTC
NA,TRBV9,TRBJ2-7,NA,CASSVAGSYEQYF,TGTGCCAGCAGCGTAGCGGGATCCTACGAGCAGTACTTC
NA,TRBV14,TRBJ2-1,TRBD2,CASRLGLAGAQVDEQFF,TGTGCCAGCAGACTGGGACTAGCGGGAGCCCAAGTGGATGAGCAGTTCTTC
NA,TRBV27,TRBJ1-5,TRBD1,CASRVGQGSNQPQHF,TGTGCCAGCAGGGTGGGACAGGGGAGCAATCAGCCCCAGCATTTT
NA,TRBV4-1,TRBJ1-3,NA,CASSQQGFFPFSGNTIYF,TGCGCCAGCAGCCAACAGGGATTTTTCCCTTTCTCTGGAAACACCATATATTTT
NA,TRBV11-2,TRBJ2-3,NA,CASSSWRGSTDTQYF,TGTGCCAGCAGCTCTTGGCGGGGATCCACAGATACGCAGTATTTT
NA,TRBV6-5,TRBJ1-5,NA,CASSYSWASNQPQHF,TGTGCCAGCAGTTACTCGTGGGCCAGCAATCAGCCCCAGCATTTT
NA,TRBV12-5,TRBJ2-1,TRBD2,CASGSGTRDNEQFF,TGTGCTAGTGGTTCCGGGACTAGGGACAATGAGCAGTTCTTC
NA,TRBV11-3,TRBJ2-2,TRBD2,CASSLASGGRLSSNTGELFF,TGTGCCAGCAGCTTAGCAAGCGGGGGGCGTTTGTCGTCGAATACCGGGGAGCTGTTTTTT
NA,TRBV6-1,TRBJ2-3,TRBD2,CASSAGLAGADTQYF,TGTGCCAGCAGTGCGGGACTAGCGGGAGCAGATACGCAGTATTTT
NA,TRBV29-1,TRBJ1-2,TRBD1,CSVDDRGNYGYTF,TGCAGCGTTGACGACAGGGGAAACTATGGCTACACCTTC
NA,TRBV18,TRBJ2-2,TRBD1,CASSPGTGGAANTGELFF,TGTGCCAGCTCACCAGGGACAGGGGGCGCCGCGAACACCGGGGAGCTGTTTTTT
NA,TRBV19,TRBJ2-5,NA,CASSMDFQETQYF,TGTGCCAGTAGTATGGACTTTCAAGAGACCCAGTACTTC
NA,TRBV7-6,TRBJ2-7,TRBD2,CASSLEGGPWEQYF,TGTGCCAGCAGCTTGGAGGGAGGGCCATGGGAGCAGTACTTC
once,TRBV7-9,TRBJ1-3,NA,CASLDGEVPGNTIYF,TGTGCCAGCTTAGACGGAGAAGTTCCTGGAAACACCATATATTTT
once,TRBV29-1,TRBJ1-3,NA,CSVGTVGNTIYF,TGCAGCGTTGGAACGGTTGGAAACACCATATATTTT
NA,TRBV5-1,TRBJ1-1,NA,CASSLGGGFGLNTEAFF,TGCGCCAGCAGCTTGGGGGGGGGATTTGGCTTGAACACTGAAGCTTTCTTT
NA,TRBV27,TRBJ2-7,NA,CASSFNNEQYF,TGTGCCAGCAGTTTTAACAACGAGCAGTACTTC
NA,TRBV6-1,TRBJ2-7,TRBD1,CASRPGTGGSYGQYF,TGTGCCAGCAGGCCCGGGACAGGGGGGTCCTACGGGCAGTACTTC
NA,TRBV11-2,TRBJ2-7,TRBD2,CASSFTGGGPSYEQYF,TGTGCCAGCAGCTTCACGGGCGGGGGGCCGTCCTACGAGCAGTACTTC
NA,TRBV7-9,TRBJ2-7,NA,CASSPPQAYEQYF,TGTGCCAGCAGCCCCCCACAGGCCTACGAGCAGTACTTC
NA,TRBV5-1,TRBJ2-5,NA,CASSLEGFGGETQYF,TGCGCCAGCAGCTTGGAGGGGTTTGGGGGGGAGACCCAGTACTTC
NA,TRBV28,TRBJ1-1,TRBD1,CASSPGDRSNTEAFF,TGTGCCAGCAGCCCCGGGGACAGGTCGAACACTGAAGCTTTCTTT
NA,TRBV4-1,TRBJ1-2,NA,CASSPPTVSPDYTF,TGCGCCAGCAGCCCCCCGACAGTCTCTCCTGACTACACCTTC
once,TRBV5-1,TRBJ1-4,TRBD1,CASSLQDRATNEKLFF,TGCGCCAGCAGCCTGCAAGACAGGGCAACTAATGAAAAACTGTTTTTT
NA,TRBV28,TRBJ1-2,NA,CASSFVRVPGYTF,TGTGCCAGCAGTTTTGTCCGGGTTCCTGGCTACACCTTC
NA,TRBV6-1,TRBJ1-5,NA,CASSEWRESNQPQHF,TGTGCCAGCAGTGAATGGAGGGAAAGCAATCAGCCCCAGCATTTT
NA,TRBV6-1,TRBJ2-3,NA,CASSSGTDTQYF,TGTGCCAGCAGCTCAGGAACAGATACGCAGTATTTT
NA,TRBV4-1,TRBJ2-1,NA,CASSPHVGLDNEQFF,TGCGCCAGCAGCCCCCACGTTGGGCTGGACAATGAGCAGTTCTTC
once,TRBV19,TRBJ1-5,NA,CASSSGGNQPQHF,TGTGCCAGTAGTAGCGGGGGCAATCAGCCCCAGCATTTT
NA,TRBV7-9,TRBJ2-5,NA,CASSSYDSWGEETQYF,TGTGCCAGCAGCTCGTACGACTCTTGGGGGGAAGAGACCCAGTACTTC
NA,TRBV4-1,TRBJ2-2,TRBD2,CASSQEPSGATLGGELFF,TGCGCCAGCAGCCAAGAGCCTAGCGGGGCCACGCTTGGCGGGGAGCTGTTTTTT
NA,TRBV25-1,TRBJ2-3,NA,CASSPQVWPTDTQYF,TGTGCCAGCAGTCCCCAAGTTTGGCCCACAGATACGCAGTATTTT
NA,TRBV11-2,TRBJ2-1,TRBD2,CASSFGFSGIVSYNEQFF,TGTGCCAGCAGCTTCGGCTTTAGCGGGATAGTCTCCTACAATGAGCAGTTCTTC
NA,TRBV7-2,TRBJ2-5,TRBD2,CASSLSGTSGSIGETQYF,TGTGCCAGCAGCTTAAGTGGGACTAGCGGGAGTATCGGGGAGACCCAGTACTTC
NA,TRBV28,TRBJ2-3,TRBD1,CASSLSTGDFGTLRYGDTQYF,TGTGCCAGCAGTTTATCCACAGGGGATTTTGGCACACTCAGGTACGGAGATACGCAGTATTTT
once,TRBV5-4,TRBJ2-5,TRBD2,CASSLGIGGAGETQYF,TGTGCCAGCAGCTTGGGTATCGGGGGGGCTGGAGAGACCCAGTACTTC
NA,TRBV30,TRBJ2-2,NA,CAWSVRAYSGELFF,TGTGCCTGGAGTGTACGAGCGTATAGCGGGGAGCTGTTTTTT
NA,TRBV30,TRBJ1-1,NA,CAWSVGGDTEAFF,TGTGCCTGGAGTGTTGGAGGAGACACTGAAGCTTTCTTT
NA,TRBV5-5,TRBJ1-1,NA,CASSLVETEAFF,TGTGCCAGCAGCTTGGTGGAGACTGAAGCTTTCTTT